Listed below are T cell receptor beta chains from one sample, sequenced in a study of Ad26.COV2.S vaccination and SARS-CoV-2 variants. Produced via immunoSEQ multiplex PCR; TCRdb's table is partial and in-frame only. The sample contains roughly 420,000 clones, approximately 89% of which appear only once. Source: peripheral blood, taken in a trial of Ad26.COV2.S vaccine versus placebo. The receptors shown here come from a person aged 18 to 65 who received the Ad26.COV2.S COVID-19 vaccine or a placebo. Both conserved end residues are part of each CDR3. A D gene is named only where the DNA matches it firmly. Part of the rows lack a size; the others show once, few, many or a class for expanded clones.

-,TRBV24-1,TRBJ2-2,14,once,CATFLARYTGELFF,TGTGCCACCTTTCTAGCACGCTACACCGGGGAGCTGTTTTTT
-,TRBV9,TRBJ1-3,14,-,CASSAHTSGNTIYF,TGTGCCAGCAGCGCCCACACCTCTGGAAACACCATATATTTT
-,TRBV5-1,TRBJ1-5,15,few,CASSLGGYSNQPQHF,TGCGCCAGCAGCTTGGGGGGCTATAGCAATCAGCCCCAGCATTTT
TRBD1,TRBV28,TRBJ2-7,17,-,CASSSPRTGPASEEQYF,TGTGCCAGCAGTTCCCCCCGGACAGGGCCCGCTTCGGAAGAGCAGTACTTC
-,TRBV21-1,TRBJ2-2,15,-,CASSRGRELNGELFF,TGTGCCAGCAGCAGGGGGCGGGAGCTGAACGGGGAGCTGTTTTTT
-,TRBV4-2,TRBJ2-3,15,-,CASSQDNLATDTQYF,TGTGCCAGCAGCCAAGATAATCTAGCCACAGATACGCAGTATTTT
TRBD1,TRBV12-3/TRBV12-4,TRBJ1-1,12,-,CASSLVQGVAFF,TGTGCCAGCAGTTTAGTGCAGGGGGTAGCTTTCTTT
-,TRBV5-4,TRBJ1-2,13,-,CAGHERTGYGYTF,TGTGCCGGCCACGAGAGAACAGGGTATGGCTACACCTTC
-,TRBV5-1,TRBJ1-1,11,-,CASRLNTEAFF,TGCGCCAGCAGATTGAACACTGAAGCTTTCTTT
-,TRBV5-5,TRBJ1-1,15,few,CASSLENPKNTEAFF,TGTGCCAGCAGCTTGGAAAATCCAAAGAACACTGAAGCTTTCTTT
-,TRBV5-1,TRBJ1-1,16,-,CASSWAGIQGDTEAFF,TGCGCCAGCAGCTGGGCGGGGATTCAAGGGGACACTGAAGCTTTCTTT
-,TRBV7-2,TRBJ2-7,13,once,CASSLVRAVEQYF,TGTGCCAGCAGCTTAGTTCGGGCAGTCGAGCAGTACTTC